Listed below are T cell receptor beta chains from one sample, sequenced in a study of cytomegalovirus exposure and HLA in healthy donors. The repertoire was sequenced with immunoSEQ multiplex PCR; TCRdb's copy has only in-frame clones and lacks some. The repertoire holds tens of thousands of clones, with roughly 69% as singletons. The sequenced material came from PBMCs. Every receptor here comes from a woman in her twenties or thirties in good health and CMV-seronegative. CDR3s include the opening cysteine and the closing phenylalanine or tryptophan. The D gene is left open where the match is weak. The size entry is marked missing in some rows and otherwise reads once, few, many or a size class.

clone size	V gene	J gene	D gene	CDR3 length	CDR3 DNA	CDR3 protein
.	TRBV4-3	TRBJ1-2	TRBD1	18	TGCGCCAGCAGCCAAGATCAGGGGCAGGGGGCCTTTTTATATGGCTACACCTTC	CASSQDQGQGAFLYGYTF
.	TRBV19	TRBJ2-1	TRBD2	17	TGTGCCAGTAGTATAGCCCCGCTAGCGGTTTCCTACAATGAGCAGTTCTTC	CASSIAPLAVSYNEQFF
once	TRBV16	TRBJ1-4	.	15	TGTGCCAGCAGCCGCCAGATTGCAACTAATGAAAAACTGTTTTTT	CASSRQIATNEKLFF
.	TRBV27	TRBJ2-7	TRBD1	13	TGTGCCAGCAAGGGACAGGGGGCGTACGAGCAGTACTTC	CASKGQGAYEQYF
few	TRBV7-8	TRBJ1-3	TRBD1	16	TGTGCCAGCAGCTTAGAGGGGACAGGGTCTGGAAACACCATATATTTT	CASSLEGTGSGNTIYF
few	TRBV29-1	TRBJ1-1	.	12	TGCAGCGTTGATCGCGGGATCACTGAAGCTTTCTTT	CSVDRGITEAFF
.	TRBV9	TRBJ2-3	.	13	TGTGCCAGCAGCGTACTCCTCACAGATACGCAGTATTTT	CASSVLLTDTQYF
once	TRBV7-2	TRBJ2-1	.	11	TGTGCCAGCAGCCCAGGGAATAAGCAGTTCTTC	CASSPGNKQFF
.	TRBV10-3	TRBJ2-3	.	16	TGTGCCATCAGTGAAAGTGCGGCAGGGTCAGGAGATACGCAGTATTTT	CAISESAAGSGDTQYF
.	TRBV2	TRBJ1-2	TRBD1	14	TGTGCCATCTCGCCGACAGGGGAAACCTATGGCTACACCTTC	CAISPTGETYGYTF
few	TRBV5-1	TRBJ1-1	TRBD1	16	TGCGCCAGCAGCTGGGGACAGGGTGGATTGAACACTGAAGCTTTCTTT	CASSWGQGGLNTEAFF
.	TRBV19	TRBJ2-3	.	13	TGTGCCAGTAGCATAGGCCTGCGAGATACGCAGTATTTT	CASSIGLRDTQYF
few	TRBV18	TRBJ1-1	.	12	TGTGCCAGCTCACCCTATGGGCTTGAAGCTTTCTTT	CASSPYGLEAFF
.	TRBV5-1	TRBJ2-7	TRBD2	17	TGCGCCAGCAGAAAAAGGGAGGTGGGGACTAGCGGCCACGAGCAGTACTTC	CASRKREVGTSGHEQYF
.	TRBV28	TRBJ1-5	.	16	TGTGCCAGCAGGACCTCCCGGGACTCAACGGGGCAGCCCCAGCATTTT	CASRTSRDSTGQPQHF
once	TRBV5-1	TRBJ2-1	TRBD2	18	TGCGCCAGCAGCTTGGCCCAAGCGGGAGGGCGTAGCGTCAATGAGCAGTTCTTC	CASSLAQAGGRSVNEQFF
.	TRBV5-1	TRBJ2-3	.	17	TGCGCCAGCAGCTTGGGTCTAGCGAGTACTAGCACAGATACGCAGTATTTT	CASSLGLASTSTDTQYF
once	TRBV19	TRBJ1-5	.	15	TGTGCCAGTAGTATAGGGGGCAGTCCTGATCAGCCCCAGCATTTT	CASSIGGSPDQPQHF
.	TRBV4-3	TRBJ1-5	.	15	TGCGCCAGCAGCCAGCGTTTGAGGGATCATCAGCCCCAGCATTTT	CASSQRLRDHQPQHF
.	TRBV6-5	TRBJ1-3	TRBD1	14	TGTGCCAGCAGGACCGACAGGGCTGGAAACACCATATATTTT	CASRTDRAGNTIYF
few	TRBV11-2	TRBJ2-7	.	19	TGTGCCAGCAGCTCGAAACCTCCCTCTAACGGGCTAGCCCCAGACGAGCAGTACTTC	CASSSKPPSNGLAPDEQYF
.	TRBV19	TRBJ2-7	.	13	TGTGCCAGTAGTATTCCCAGGGAAGGCGAGCAGTACTTC	CASSIPREGEQYF
.	TRBV27	TRBJ2-5	TRBD1	14	TGTGCCAGCAGCGGAGGACAGGTTCAAGAGACCCAGTACTTC	CASSGGQVQETQYF
.	TRBV9	TRBJ1-3	TRBD1	15	TGTGCCAGCAGCGTAGGGACAGGGTATGGAAACACCATATATTTT	CASSVGTGYGNTIYF
.	TRBV11-2	TRBJ1-1	.	14	TGTGCCAGCAGCTTCGGGGAGATGAACACTGAAGCTTTCTTT	CASSFGEMNTEAFF
.	TRBV2	TRBJ2-7	.	13	TGTGCCAGCAGTGCCATCGTATCCCACGAGCAGTACTTC	CASSAIVSHEQYF
.	TRBV5-1	TRBJ2-1	TRBD2	17	TGCGCCAGCAGCCCACAACCGGGACTAGCGGGAGTCAGTGAGCAGTTCTTC	CASSPQPGLAGVSEQFF
.	TRBV5-4	TRBJ1-1	TRBD1	15	TGTGCCAGCAGCTCACCTTGGCCAGGGGGCACTGAAGCTTTCTTT	CASSSPWPGGTEAFF
.	TRBV6-5	TRBJ2-7	TRBD1	16	TGTGCCAGCAGTTACGTGGGGACAGGTATCTTTTACGAGCAGTACTTC	CASSYVGTGIFYEQYF
.	TRBV15	TRBJ1-1	.	14	TGTGCCACCAGCAGCAGGATGCATAACACTGAAGCTTTCTTT	CATSSRMHNTEAFF
.	TRBV18	TRBJ1-1	TRBD1	14	TGTGCCAGCTCACCAGGGACAGGGGTTATTGAAGCTTTCTTT	CASSPGTGVIEAFF
.	TRBV28	TRBJ1-3	.	14	TGTGCCAGCAGGGTAACAGGGTCCGGAAACACCATATATTTT	CASRVTGSGNTIYF
.	TRBV6-6	TRBJ2-7	TRBD2	16	TGTGCCAGCAGTTATGCGGGGGAGTATGTGTTCGGCGAGCAGTACTTC	CASSYAGEYVFGEQYF
.	TRBV2	TRBJ1-4	TRBD1	14	TGTGCCAGCTCAAGGACAGGGAGGCAAGAAAAACTGTTTTTT	CASSRTGRQEKLFF
.	TRBV7-9	TRBJ2-7	.	14	TGTGCCAGCAGCTTAGGGGGGGATGACTACGAGCAGTACTTC	CASSLGGDDYEQYF
few	TRBV28	TRBJ2-7	.	16	TGTGCCAGCGGCGGGAGATGGACAGGGAAGGCAACGCGGCAGTACTTC	CASGGRWTGKATRQYF
few	TRBV6-5	TRBJ1-1	TRBD1	15	TGTGCCGCCACACCAACCGGGACAGTGAACACTGAAGCTTTCTTT	CAATPTGTVNTEAFF
.	TRBV9	TRBJ2-5	.	14	TGTGCCAGCAGCGTAGGACTAGACCAAGAGACCCAGTACTTC	CASSVGLDQETQYF
.	TRBV7-8	TRBJ2-7	TRBD2	17	TGTGCCAGCAGCCCTACCCGACTAGCGGGGACCGAGTACGAGCAGTACTTC	CASSPTRLAGTEYEQYF
few	TRBV2	TRBJ1-5	.	13	TGTGCCAGCAGTGAAGCGTATGGCCAGCCCCAGCATTTT	CASSEAYGQPQHF
.	TRBV5-1	TRBJ2-1	TRBD1	15	TGCGCCAGCAGCGAGGGACAGGGTCTGGGCAATGAGCAGTTCTTC	CASSEGQGLGNEQFF
once	TRBV15	TRBJ1-1	.	15	TGTGCCACCAGCAGTTCCCTGGGCCTTAACACTGAAGCTTTCTTT	CATSSSLGLNTEAFF
.	TRBV6-5	TRBJ1-1	TRBD1	15	TGTGCCAGCAGTTACTCCCGAGGGACAGGGTTCGGGGCTTTCTTT	CASSYSRGTGFGAFF
.	TRBV11-1	TRBJ2-1	TRBD2	15	TGTGCCAGCAGCTTAGGGACTAGCGGGGTGAATGAGCAGTTCTTC	CASSLGTSGVNEQFF
.	TRBV28	TRBJ1-1	.	14	TGTGCCAGCATCCTTTGGGGGGAGAACACTGAAGCTTTCTTT	CASILWGENTEAFF
.	TRBV4-2	TRBJ2-3	.	15	TGTGCCAGCAGATCCGGGACTGTGGTTTTGGATACGCAGTATTTT	CASRSGTVVLDTQYF
.	TRBV7-2	TRBJ2-7	TRBD2	15	TGTGCCAGCAGCACTACTAGCGGGAGTATCTACGAGCAGTACTTC	CASSTTSGSIYEQYF
.	TRBV4-3	TRBJ2-2	TRBD2	17	TGCGCCAGCAGCCAACCTAGGACTAGCGGAAACACCGGGGAGCTGTTTTTT	CASSQPRTSGNTGELFF
few	TRBV7-3	TRBJ2-7	.	13	TGTGCCAGCAGCTCTAGGTTCGGGGACGAGCAGTACTTC	CASSSRFGDEQYF
.	TRBV9	TRBJ1-2	TRBD1	13	TGTGCCAGCGAAAGAACAGGGGCGGGGGGCTACACCTTC	CASERTGAGGYTF
.	TRBV19	TRBJ2-4	.	14	TGTGCCAGTAGCGGGGTCTTAGCCAAAAACATTCAGTACTTC	CASSGVLAKNIQYF
few	TRBV19	TRBJ1-2	TRBD1	16	TGTGCCAGTACCAACCCGTCCAGACAGGGTATAGGGGGCTACACCTTC	CASTNPSRQGIGGYTF
.	TRBV4-3	TRBJ2-7	TRBD1	15	TGCGCCAGCAGCCAGGCAGGGGGCAGTTCCTACGAGCAGTACTTC	CASSQAGGSSYEQYF
.	TRBV9	TRBJ1-1	TRBD1	15	TGTGCCAGCAGCGTAGGGGACAGGGGAGGCACTGAAGCTTTCTTT	CASSVGDRGGTEAFF
few	TRBV5-1	TRBJ2-1	TRBD2	15	TGCGCCAGCTACCCGTTAGCGGGGACCTACAATGAGCAGTTCTTC	CASYPLAGTYNEQFF
.	TRBV28	TRBJ2-7	.	13	TGTGCCAGCAGTTTACGCCCGGGTTACGAGCAGTACTTC	CASSLRPGYEQYF
.	TRBV29-1	TRBJ2-3	TRBD1	15	TGCAGCGTTCGTCCCCGACAGGGATCGACAGATACGCAGTATTTT	CSVRPRQGSTDTQYF
.	TRBV5-1	TRBJ2-7	.	15	TGCGCCAGCAGCCCAGATCACTTAGGAGTTTACGAGCAGTACTTC	CASSPDHLGVYEQYF
.	TRBV7-8	TRBJ1-3	.	13	TGTGCTAGCAGCTCGTGGGTCGGGGAGACCATATATTTT	CASSSWVGETIYF